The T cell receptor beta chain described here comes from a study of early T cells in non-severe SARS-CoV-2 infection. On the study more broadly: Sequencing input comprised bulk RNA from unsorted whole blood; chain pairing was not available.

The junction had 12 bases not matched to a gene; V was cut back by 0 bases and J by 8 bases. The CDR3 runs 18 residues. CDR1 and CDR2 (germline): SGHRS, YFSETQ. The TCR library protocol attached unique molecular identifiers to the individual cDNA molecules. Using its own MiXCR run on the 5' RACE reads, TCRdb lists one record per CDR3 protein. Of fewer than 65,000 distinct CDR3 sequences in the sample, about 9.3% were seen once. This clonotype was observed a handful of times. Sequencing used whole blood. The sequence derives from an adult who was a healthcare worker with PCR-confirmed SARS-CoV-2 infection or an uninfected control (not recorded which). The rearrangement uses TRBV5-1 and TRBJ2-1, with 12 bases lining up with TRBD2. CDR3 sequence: CASSLAPTSGGVMYEQFF. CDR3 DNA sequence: TGCGCCAGCAGCTTGGCTCCGACTAGCGGGGGAGTTATGTATGAGCAGTTCTTC.